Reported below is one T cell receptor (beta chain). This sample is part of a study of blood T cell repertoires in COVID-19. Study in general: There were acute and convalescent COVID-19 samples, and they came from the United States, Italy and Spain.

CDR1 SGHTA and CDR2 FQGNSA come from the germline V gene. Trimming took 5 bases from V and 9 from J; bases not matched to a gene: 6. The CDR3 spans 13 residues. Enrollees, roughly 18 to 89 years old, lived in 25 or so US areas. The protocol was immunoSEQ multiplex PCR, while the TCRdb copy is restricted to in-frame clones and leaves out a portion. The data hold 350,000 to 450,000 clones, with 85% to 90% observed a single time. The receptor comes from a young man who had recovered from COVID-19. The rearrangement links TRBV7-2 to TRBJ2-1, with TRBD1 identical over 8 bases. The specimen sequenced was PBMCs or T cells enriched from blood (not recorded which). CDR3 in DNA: TGTGCCAGCAGCCAGGACAGGGCGATTGAGCAGTTCTTC. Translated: CASSQDRAIEQFF.